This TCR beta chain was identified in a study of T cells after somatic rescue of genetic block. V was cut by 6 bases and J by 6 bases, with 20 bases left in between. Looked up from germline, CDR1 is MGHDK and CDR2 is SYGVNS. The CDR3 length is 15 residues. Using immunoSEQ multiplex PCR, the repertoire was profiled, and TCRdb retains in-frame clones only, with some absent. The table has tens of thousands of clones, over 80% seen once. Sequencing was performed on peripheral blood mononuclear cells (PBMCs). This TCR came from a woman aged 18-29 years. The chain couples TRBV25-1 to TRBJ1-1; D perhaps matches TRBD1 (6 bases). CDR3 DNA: TGTGCCAGCAGGACAGCTGGGAGGGAGGGGGCTGAAGCTTTCTTT. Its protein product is CASRTAGREGAEAFF.